Below are 22 T cell receptor beta chains sequenced from a single sample in a study of response to subunit inactivated influenza vaccine. One entry per CDR3 protein results from TCRdb running MiXCR on the RT-PCR reads. The sample carries some 570,000 distinct CDR3 sequences, about 11% recorded once. A further study also used this sample, focusing on T cells expressing NK-cell markers. That work adds: cDNA encoding TCR beta was synthesized via 5'RACE template switching incorporating UMIs.

This material consisted of PBMCs from blood, taken on the day of vaccination. The receptors originated from a man in his forties or fifties who received an inactivated influenza vaccine.

This clonotype was detected many times. This rearrangement joins TRBV29-1 to TRBJ2-3; the match to TRBD1 covers 7 bases. V was pared by 5 bases and J by 9 bases, with 11 bases of the junction left unmatched. The CDR3 runs 13 residues. The V gene's germline CDR1 is SQVTM and CDR2 ANQGSEA. The CDR3 nucleotides are TGCAGCGTTACCTACACAACAGGGGAAACGCAGTATTTT. Its protein is CSVTYTTGETQYF.

V is TRBV10-3 and J is TRBJ2-2, with 7 bases aligning to TRBD2. The CDR3 contains 11 residues. The J segment lost 6 bases and the V segment lost 10 bases, leaving 2 bases of the junction unmatched. Germline-derived CDR1 and CDR2 are ENHRY and SYGVKD. CDR3 sequence (DNA): TGTGCCACCCGGGGGGCCGGGGAGCTGTTTTTT. This sequence encodes CATRGAGELFF.

The V and J genes are TRBV20-1 and TRBJ2-7; 10 nucleotides match TRBD2. V lost 0 bases to trimming and J lost 4 bases; unmatched junction nucleotides: 6. The CDR3 is 15 residues long. Germline V CDR1 and CDR2: DFQATT, SNEGSKA (reference sequence). CDR3 DNA: TGCAGTGCTAGAGATTGGGCTAGCGGGAGTTACGAGCAGTACTTC. As protein: CSARDWASGSYEQYF.

The chain couples TRBV20-1 to TRBJ2-7, with D unclear. Germline values: CDR1 DFQATT, CDR2 SNEGSKA (reference sequence). This CDR3 contains 14 residues. Deletions cut 0 bases from V and 3 bases from J, with 12 bases between. The CDR3 DNA sequence: TGCAGTGCTAGAGATCCGCGGTTTTACTACGAGCAGTACTTC. Its protein product is CSARDPRFYYEQYF.

This clonotype was recorded at least ten times. The V call is TRBV12-3 or TRBV12-4, the J call TRBJ2-4, with D tentatively TRBD1 (6 bases). Trimming removed 5 bases at V and 7 bases at J, with 15 bases between. CDR3 length: 14 residues. CDR3 sequence reads: CASSTGTMINIQYF. The CDR3 DNA reads TGTGCCAGCAGTACCGGGACAATGATCAACATTCAGTACTTC.

The chain employs TRBV20-1 and TRBJ2-7; TRBD2 matches 10 bases. CDR3 length: 14 residues. Germline-derived CDR1 and CDR2 are DFQATT and SNEGSKA (reference sequence). Trimming removed 4 bases from V and 3 bases from J; junction bases left unmatched: 6. In DNA form, the CDR3 reads TGCAGTGCTATTAAGCGGGAGGGGTTCTACGAGCAGTACTTC. Translating gives CSAIKREGFYEQYF.

This clonotype has only a few counts. The gene calls are TRBV27 and TRBJ2-3, with TRBD1 matching over 10 bases. Unmatched junction bases numbered 3, after V lost 2 bases and J lost 4 bases. This CDR3 has 15 residues. Germline V gene lookup returns CDR1 MNHEY and CDR2 SMNVEV (reference sequence). The CDR3 spells CASSLRGQGSDTQYF. The CDR3, as DNA: TGTGCCAGCAGTTTAAGGGGACAGGGGTCAGATACGCAGTATTTT.

The chain recombines TRBV29-1 with TRBJ2-5; TRBD1 agrees at 9 bases. V was pared by 3 bases and J by 4 bases, with 6 bases of the junction left unmatched. The V gene's germline CDR1 is SQVTM and CDR2 ANQGSEA. The CDR3 consists of 14 residues. The DNA for the CDR3 is TGCAGCGTTGACCTCGGACAGGGGACAGAGACCCAGTACTTC. As protein: CSVDLGQGTETQYF.

The chain is built from TRBV2 and TRBJ1-5, with D perhaps matching TRBD1 (5 bases). The CDR3 extends over 15 amino acids. From germline, CDR1 is SNHLY and CDR2 FYNNEI. V was pared by 1 base and J by 6 bases, with 13 bases between. The CDR3 coding sequence is TGTGCCAGCAGTGAAGGCGACAGAAGAGGTCAGCCCCAGCATTTT. The encoded protein is CASSEGDRRGQPQHF.

This clonotype was seen repeatedly, ten times or more. The chain employs TRBV5-1 and TRBJ2-7; D not certain. Germline CDR1 reads SGHRS; CDR2 reads YFSETQ. Trimming removed 6 bases at V and 1 base at J, with 11 bases between. The CDR3 runs 13 residues. Written as DNA, the CDR3 is TGCGCCAGCACCGGACCCCCGTCCTACGAGCAGTACTTC. This sequence encodes CASTGPPSYEQYF.

This clonotype was seen more than once but under ten times. The chain combines TRBV12-3 or TRBV12-4 with TRBJ2-1; unclear D gene. The CDR3 loop spans 13 amino acids. The V and J ends lost 7 bases and 10 bases respectively, with 17 bases between them. Here the CDR3 DNA reads TGTGCCAGCAAGCTTGGCCCTCTTAGGGAGCAGTTCTTC. Amino acids: CASKLGPLREQFF.

This clonotype was observed a handful of times. The rearrangement uses TRBV20-1 and TRBJ2-1; 8 nucleotides line up with TRBD2. The CDR3 is 11 amino acids. The J segment lost 8 bases and the V segment lost 6 bases, leaving 3 bases of the junction unmatched. Germline-derived CDR1 and CDR2 are DFQATT and SNEGSKA (reference sequence). CDR3 residues: CSAGRGDEQFF. The CDR3 DNA reads as TGCAGTGCCGGGCGGGGGGATGAGCAGTTCTTC.

This clonotype was observed a few times. V gene TRBV5-6 combines with J gene TRBJ1-6; D might be TRBD1 (5 bases). The CDR3 contains 14 residues. V dropped 3 bases and J dropped 8 bases, with 12 bases sitting between them. CDR1 is SGHDT and CDR2 is YYEEEE in the germline V gene. The CDR3 DNA sequence: TGTGCCAGCAGCTGGGGGACCAAGGATTCACCCCTCCACTTT. Amino acids: CASSWGTKDSPLHF.

The chain has TRBV12-3 or TRBV12-4 and TRBJ2-7; maybe TRBD1 (6 bases). The V end was cut by 3 bases, the J end by 0 bases, with 18 bases between. The CDR3 runs 17 residues. CDR3 nucleotide sequence: TGTGCCAGCAGTTTTTGGGGGACAACAACGAGCTCCTACGAGCAGTACTTC. Translation gives CASSFWGTTTSSYEQYF.

In its sample, this clonotype was seen a few times. This chain links TRBV19 with TRBJ2-3; unclear D gene. CDR3 size: 15 residues. Germline-derived CDR1 and CDR2 are LNHDA and SQIVND (reference sequence). Trimming took off 4 bases at V and 6 bases at J, with 17 bases between the two ends. CDR3 sequence: CASSTGELVGDTQYF. Here the CDR3 DNA reads TGTGCCAGTAGTACCGGTGAGCTAGTAGGGGATACGCAGTATTTT.

This clonotype was counted between two and nine times. The chain uses TRBV7-2 and TRBJ1-2, with 7 bases aligning to TRBD1. Germline CDR1 and CDR2: SGHTA and FQGNSA. The CDR3 has 12 residues. The ends lost 4 bases at V and 8 bases at J; junction bases unmatched: 4. The CDR3 coding sequence is TGTGCCAGCAGCTCGGGAGGGGGCGGCTACACCTTC. Residues: CASSSGGGGYTF.

Only one count was recorded for this clonotype. V gene TRBV12-3 or TRBV12-4 combines with J gene TRBJ2-4; tentative D call: TRBD1 (6 bases). Trimming took 3 bases from V and 9 from J, leaving 15 bases between them. The CDR3 spans 14 residues. Here the CDR3 reads CASSLAVRGTIQYF. CDR3 DNA sequence: TGTGCCAGCAGTTTGGCCGTCAGGGGCACCATTCAGTACTTC.

This clonotype was seen repeatedly, ten times or more. The CDR3 DNA is TGTGCCAGCAGCCAAGGACCCGGAAACACCATATATTTT. Encoded protein: CASSQGPGNTIYF. This chain connects TRBV3-1 to TRBJ1-3; D gene uncertain. The CDR3 covers 13 residues. Germline V gene data show CDR1 as LGHDT and CDR2 as YNNKEL (reference sequence). V was shortened by 1 base and J by 4 bases, with 5 bases between the two germline ends.

In this sample, this clonotype turned up a few times. The chain uses TRBV10-3 and TRBJ1-2, with no clear D. V dropped 3 bases and J dropped 8 bases, with 10 bases sitting between them. The CDR3 length is 12 residues. Germline CDR1 ENHRY, CDR2 SYGVKD. The CDR3 here is CAISESVGGYTF. For the CDR3, the DNA is TGTGCCATCAGTGAAAGTGTTGGCGGCTACACCTTC.

Concerning this clonotype: The junction and the germline gene differ at one end; a read error may be behind it. The chain couples TRBV24-1 to TRBJ2-1; D gene unclear. Germline CDR1 is KGHDR and CDR2 is SFDVKD. The length of the CDR3 is 13 residues. The CDR3 here is CASSDFTYNEQFF. The CDR3 DNA is TGTGCCAGCAGTGATTTCACCTACAATGAGCAGTTCTTC.

This clonotype was picked up many times. The rearrangement joins TRBV2 to TRBJ2-1, with TRBD1 matching over 7 bases. Per the germline V gene, CDR1 is SNHLY and CDR2 is FYNNEI. Unmatched junction bases numbered 8, after V lost 6 bases and J lost 9 bases. The CDR3 is 13 amino acids. The CDR3 region is CASRDRWVGEQFF. Written as DNA, the CDR3 is TGTGCCAGCAGGGACAGGTGGGTGGGTGAGCAGTTCTTC.

This clonotype was counted at least ten times. V gene TRBV29-1 combines with J gene TRBJ1-2; no clear D gene. CDR1 is SQVTM and CDR2 is ANQGSEA in the germline V gene. CDR3 length: 14 amino acids. Trimming removed 7 bases from V and 0 bases from J, with 15 bases in between. CDR3: CSARVGTPNYGYTF. CDR3 nucleotide sequence: TGCAGCGCCCGGGTGGGAACCCCTAACTATGGCTACACCTTC.